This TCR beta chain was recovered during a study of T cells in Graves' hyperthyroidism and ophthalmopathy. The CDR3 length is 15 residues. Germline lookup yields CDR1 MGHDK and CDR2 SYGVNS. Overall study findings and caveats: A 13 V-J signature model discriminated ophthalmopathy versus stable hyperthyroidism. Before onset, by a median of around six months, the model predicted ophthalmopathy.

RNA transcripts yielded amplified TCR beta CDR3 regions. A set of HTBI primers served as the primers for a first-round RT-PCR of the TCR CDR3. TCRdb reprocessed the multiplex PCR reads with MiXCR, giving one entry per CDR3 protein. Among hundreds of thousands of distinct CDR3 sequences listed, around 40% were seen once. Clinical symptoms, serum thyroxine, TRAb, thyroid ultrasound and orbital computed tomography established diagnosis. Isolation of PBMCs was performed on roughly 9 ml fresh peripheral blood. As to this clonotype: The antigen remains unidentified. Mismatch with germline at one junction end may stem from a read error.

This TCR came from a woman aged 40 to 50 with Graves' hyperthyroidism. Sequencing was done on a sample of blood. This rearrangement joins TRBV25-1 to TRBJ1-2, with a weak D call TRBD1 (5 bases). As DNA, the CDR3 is TGTGCCAGCAGCGTGTGGGGCAGCAATAACTATGGCTACGCCTTC. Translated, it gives CASSVWGSNNYGYAF.